The next 31 T cell receptor beta chains were all read from a single sample in a study of response to subunit inactivated influenza vaccine. TCRdb analysed the RT-PCR reads with MiXCR anew, one entry per CDR3 protein. There are 450,000 to 600,000 distinct CDR3 sequences in the sample; more than 7% occur only once, and over 10% lies in the top ten. The sequencing here drew on PBMCs from blood, taken roughly 24 months after vaccination. All receptors derive from a man between 50 and 70 years old who received an inactivated influenza vaccine.

The gene calls are TRBV4-2 and TRBJ2-5, with a weak D call TRBD1 (6 bases). The ends were cut back, 1 base at V and 3 bases at J, with 18 bases in the middle. The CDR3 sequence is 17 residues long. Per the germline V gene, CDR1 is LGHNA and CDR2 is YNFKEQ. The DNA of the CDR3 is TGTGCCAGCAGCCAAGCGGATTCCGGGACAAGAAAAGAGACCCAGTACTTC. Protein sequence: CASSQADSGTRKETQYF.

This clonotype has ten or more counts. CDR3 loop: CASTAAERIEAFF. As DNA, the CDR3 is TGTGCCAGCACCGCTGCGGAGAGAATTGAAGCTTTCTTT. The chain recombines TRBV28 with TRBJ1-1; D remains unclear. CDR1 is MDHEN and CDR2 is SYDVKM in the germline V gene. The CDR3 runs 13 residues. V was shortened by 7 bases and J by 7 bases, with 16 bases between the two germline ends.

The sample holds many counts of this clonotype. CDR3 protein: CASSIGGTMNTEAFF. CDR3 in DNA: TGTGCCAGTAGTATCGGAGGCACAATGAACACTGAAGCTTTCTTT. The J gene is TRBJ1-1, the V gene TRBV19, with D unclear. V was shortened by 3 bases and J by 0 bases, with 11 bases between the two germline ends. Germline V lookup: CDR1 LNHDA, CDR2 SQIVND (reference sequence). The CDR3 is made up of 15 amino acids.

V usage is TRBV20-1 and J usage is TRBJ2-7, with D perhaps matching TRBD1 (5 bases). Germline V gene data show CDR1 as DFQATT and CDR2 as SNEGSKA (reference sequence). This CDR3 has 14 amino acids. The V end lost 0 bases, the J end lost 2 bases, and 11 bases lay between the germline ends. Written as DNA, the CDR3 is TGCAGTGCTAGAGATTCGAGACAGACCTACGAGCAGTACTTC. Residues: CSARDSRQTYEQYF.

The J gene is TRBJ2-7, the V gene TRBV7-2, with 8 nucleotides matching TRBD2. Trimming cost V 5 bases and J 5 bases; bases outside gene matches: 17. Per germline, CDR1 SGHTA and CDR2 FQGNSA. The length of the CDR3 is 17 residues. CDR3 amino acids: CASSPSGSPSSRNEQYF. CDR3 sequence (DNA): TGTGCCAGCAGCCCTAGCGGGTCCCCCTCTTCGCGGAACGAGCAGTACTTC.

This clonotype came up many times. The V and J genes are TRBV29-1 and TRBJ2-2, with no clear D. Trimming shortened V by 4 bases and J by 1 base, and 4 bases separated the two germline ends. This CDR3 spans 12 amino acids. Germline CDR1 SQVTM, CDR2 ANQGSEA. The CDR3 loop is CSVVGNTGELFF. As DNA, the CDR3 is TGCAGCGTTGTTGGGAACACCGGGGAGCTGTTTTTT.

This clonotype has just a few counts. The V and J genes are TRBV20-1 and TRBJ2-7, with 9 nucleotides matching TRBD2. CDR3 length equals 15 residues. CDR1 and CDR2 (germline): DFQATT, SNEGSKA (reference sequence). V gave up 5 bases and J gave up 3 bases; unmatched junction bases: 11. In DNA, the CDR3 is TGCAGTGCTGACCGCAAGCGGGAGGCTTACTACGAGCAGTACTTC. Protein product: CSADRKREAYYEQYF.

This clonotype was seen repeatedly, ten times or more. The J gene is TRBJ1-2, the V gene TRBV7-8; D call uncertain. Trimming took 0 bases from V and 2 from J, leaving 7 bases between them. CDR3 size: 14 residues. Per the germline V gene, CDR1 is SGHVS and CDR2 is FQNEAQ. The CDR3 DNA reads as TGTGCCAGCAGCTTAGCCGACACCAACTATGGCTACACCTTC. Protein sequence: CASSLADTNYGYTF.

This clonotype was counted many times. The chain uses TRBV7-8 and TRBJ2-3, with a tentative D call TRBD1 (7 bases). The CDR3 has 15 residues. The germline V gene encodes CDR1 SGHVS and CDR2 FQNEAQ. V was clipped by 4 bases and J by 1 base, with 12 bases between them. The CDR3 region has the DNA TGTGCCAGCAGCTCGCAGGGGGGCGGCACAGATACGCAGTATTTT. Translating gives CASSSQGGGTDTQYF. Full variable domain (outside the CDR3, taken from reference TRBV7-8 and TRBJ2-3): GAGVSQSPRYKVAKRGQDVALRCDPISGHVSLFWYQQALGQGPEFLTYFQNEAQLDKSGLPSDRFFAERPEGSVSTLKIQRTQQEDSAVYLCASSSQGGGTDTQYFGPGTRLTVL.

This chain joins TRBV3-1 and TRBJ1-1; possibly TRBD1 for D (6 bases). Germline V gives CDR1 LGHDT, CDR2 YNNKEL (reference sequence). This CDR3 has 16 residues. Trimming shortened V by 1 base and J by 4 bases, and 16 bases separated the two germline ends. The CDR3 bases are TGTGCCAGCAGCCAAGCTACAGGGTTGTTGAGCACTGAAGCTTTCTTT. This sequence encodes CASSQATGLLSTEAFF.

The chain combines TRBV7-6 with TRBJ2-1; tentatively, D is TRBD2 (6 bases). Germline values: CDR1 SGHVS, CDR2 FNYEAQ. This CDR3 has 17 residues. V was clipped by 4 bases and J by 2 bases, with 18 bases between them. The CDR3 DNA follows: TGTGCCAGCAGCTCTCGGATGGGGGGTTATACCTACAATGAGCAGTTCTTC. Translated, it gives CASSSRMGGYTYNEQFF.

There are many counts of this clonotype. The DNA of the CDR3 is TGTGCCAGCTCACCGACAGGGCGGGGGACCTACGAGCAGTACTTC. Protein: CASSPTGRGTYEQYF. The rearrangement links TRBV18 to TRBJ2-7; D may be TRBD1 or TRBD2 (7 bases each). CDR3 length equals 15 residues. V was shortened by 3 bases and J by 2 bases, with 14 bases between the two germline ends. Per germline, CDR1 KGHSH and CDR2 LQKENI.

This clonotype was seen many times. In DNA form, the CDR3 reads TGCAGCGTTGCGAGGGGGCAGACTGAAGCTTTCTTT. Its translation: CSVARGQTEAFF. The chain combines TRBV29-1 with TRBJ1-1; TRBD1 matches 7 bases. J lost 5 bases, V lost 4 bases, and 4 bases had no gene match. The CDR3 runs to 12 residues. Germline CDR1 reads SQVTM; CDR2 reads ANQGSEA.

The chain uses TRBV12-3 or TRBV12-4 and TRBJ2-2, with D possibly matching TRBD2 (6 bases). The CDR3 is 14 residues long. The V gene lost 0 bases and the J gene lost 7 bases, with 9 bases spanning the gap. The CDR3 DNA reads TGTGCCAGCAGTTTAGCGCGGAGGGTCGGGGAGCTGTTTTTT. Translating gives CASSLARRVGELFF.

This clonotype was detected many times. The V call is TRBV4-3, the J call TRBJ2-6; tentatively, D is TRBD1 (5 bases). V was cut by 6 bases and J by 0 bases, with 18 bases left in between. Germline-derived CDR1 and CDR2 are LGHNA and YSLEER. CDR3 size: 18 residues. Here the CDR3 DNA reads TGCGCCAGCAGACCCTCGTGGGGCTCAAGCTCTGGGGCCAACGTCCTGACTTTC. Translated, it gives CASRPSWGSSSGANVLTF.

V gene TRBV4-3 combines with J gene TRBJ1-1; D remains unclear. Germline V gene sequence: CDR1 LGHNA, CDR2 YSLEER. The CDR3 is 16 residues long. Trimming left V 2 bases short and J 0 bases short, with 13 bases between. The CDR3 DNA reads as TGCGCCAGCAGCCAACATCCCCGACACTTGAACACTGAAGCTTTCTTT. Its translation: CASSQHPRHLNTEAFF.

This chain joins TRBV5-1 and TRBJ2-7; perhaps TRBD1 as D (6 bases). The CDR3 length is 15 residues. Per germline, CDR1 SGHRS and CDR2 YFSETQ. V lost 0 bases and J 1 base, leaving 11 bases between the germline ends. CDR3 loop: CASSLGQDSSYEQYF. CDR3 DNA: TGCGCCAGCAGCTTGGGACAGGATAGTTCCTACGAGCAGTACTTC. The whole variable domain, remainder taken from reference TRBV5-1 and TRBJ2-7, is KAGVTQTPRYLIKTRGQQVTLSCSPISGHRSVSWYQQTPGQGLQFLFEYFSETQRNKGNFPGRFSGRQFSNSRSEMNVSTLELGDSALYLCASSLGQDSSYEQYFGPGTRLTVT.

The chain recombines TRBV27 with TRBJ2-1, with TRBD2 matching 9 bases. The CDR3 sequence is 15 residues long. Germline assignment: CDR1 MNHEY and CDR2 SMNVEV (reference sequence). The V and J ends lost 5 bases and 2 bases, in that order; junction bases with no gene match: 4. The CDR3 DNA is TGTGCCAGCAGTCCGGCGGGAGGGGCCTACAATGAGCAGTTCTTC. Its translation is CASSPAGGAYNEQFF.

A few counts support this clonotype. This chain connects TRBV20-1 to TRBJ2-7, with a tentative D call TRBD1 (5 bases). V was cut by 0 bases and J by 7 bases, with 16 bases left in between. The CDR3 is made up of 14 amino acids. Germline loops: CDR1 DFQATT, CDR2 SNEGSKA (reference sequence). CDR3 region: CSARDQLGVGEQYF. CDR3 bases: TGCAGTGCTAGAGATCAGTTAGGGGTTGGGGAGCAGTACTTC.

This clonotype was seen more than once but under ten times. The chain has TRBV3-1 and TRBJ2-2; no firm D call. The CDR3 runs to 16 residues. Trimming removed 1 base from V and 1 base from J, with 10 bases in between. Germline V gene sequence: CDR1 LGHDT, CDR2 YNNKEL (reference sequence). The CDR3 loop is CASSQVPFLNTGELFF. CDR3 DNA sequence: TGTGCCAGCAGCCAAGTTCCGTTTTTGAACACCGGGGAGCTGTTTTTT. The variable domain in full, with the rest retrieved from reference TRBV3-1 and TRBJ2-2, is DTAVSQTPKYLVTQMGNDKSIKCEQNLGHDTMYWYKQDSKKFLKIMFSYNNKELIINETVPNRFSPKSPDKAHLNLHINSLELGDSAVYFCASSQVPFLNTGELFFGEGSRLTVL.

This clonotype has more than one count but fewer than ten. The rearrangement uses TRBV7-2 and TRBJ1-1; D uncertain. The CDR3 spans 14 residues. Germline assignment: CDR1 SGHTA and CDR2 FQGNSA. V dropped 5 bases and J dropped 0 bases, with 10 bases sitting between them. CDR3: CASSVQTVNTEAFF. The CDR3 coding sequence is TGTGCCAGCAGCGTACAGACCGTGAACACTGAAGCTTTCTTT.

This clonotype was seen more than once but under ten times. This sequence joins TRBV24-1 and TRBJ1-5; D gene uncertain. Germline CDR1 is KGHDR and CDR2 is SFDVKD. Trimming removed 9 bases at V and 2 bases at J, with 10 bases between. The CDR3 totals 13 residues. The CDR3 reads CATQSRGNQPQHF. The CDR3 coding sequence is TGTGCCACCCAGAGCCGGGGCAATCAGCCCCAGCATTTT.

The CDR3 loop reads CSARPPTGFEQYF. CDR3 nucleotides: TGCAGTGCTAGACCCCCGACAGGGTTCGAGCAGTACTTC. The chain employs TRBV20-1 and TRBJ2-7; TRBD1 aligns across 7 bases. Looked up from germline, CDR1 is DFQATT and CDR2 is SNEGSKA (reference sequence). Trimming cost V 2 bases and J 6 bases; bases outside gene matches: 7. CDR3 length equals 13 residues.

This clonotype was observed many times. The rearrangement uses TRBV5-1 and TRBJ1-1; the D is unclear. V was trimmed by 1 base and J by 4 bases, leaving 8 bases between them. The germline V gene encodes CDR1 SGHRS and CDR2 YFSETQ. The CDR3 contains 13 residues. The DNA for the CDR3 is TGCGCCAGCAGCTTGAAGGGTATCACTGAAGCTTTCTTT. This codes for CASSLKGITEAFF.

This sequence joins TRBV3-1 and TRBJ2-2; 9 bases match TRBD1. V lost 1 base, J lost 5 bases, and 5 bases stayed unmatched. Germline V gene data show CDR1 as LGHDT and CDR2 as YNNKEL (reference sequence). This CDR3 comprises 16 residues. The CDR3 spells CASSQGGTGRTGELFF. CDR3 DNA: TGTGCCAGCAGCCAAGGTGGGACAGGGAGGACCGGGGAGCTGTTTTTT.

This clonotype was observed a handful of times. The rearrangement links TRBV4-2 to TRBJ2-7; the D is unclear. The CDR3 has 12 residues. CDR1 LGHNA and CDR2 YNFKEQ come from the germline V gene. V was shortened by 1 base and J by 5 bases, with 6 bases between the two germline ends. This CDR3 is CASSQVTHEQYF. CDR3 nucleotides: TGTGCCAGCAGCCAAGTTACCCACGAGCAGTACTTC.

J is TRBJ2-5 and V is TRBV28, with D possibly TRBD2 on 6 matching bases. V lost 3 bases, J lost 5 bases, and 16 bases lay in between. The CDR3 is 15 amino acids. Germline V lookup: CDR1 MDHEN, CDR2 SYDVKM. The CDR3 is CASSFLGQGGETQYF. The CDR3 DNA sequence: TGTGCCAGCAGTTTCCTAGGGCAGGGAGGCGAGACCCAGTACTTC.

This clonotype was seen only a few times. The rearrangement joins TRBV10-3 to TRBJ2-2; TRBD2 matches 10 bases. This CDR3 has 19 amino acids. With V trimmed by 2 bases and J by 0 bases, 9 bases remained unmatched. Germline V gene lookup returns CDR1 ENHRY and CDR2 SYGVKD. DNA of the CDR3: TGTGCCATCAGTGAGAGGAGGGCTAGCGGGAGCCCGAACACCGGGGAGCTGTTTTTT. Translation gives CAISERRASGSPNTGELFF.

Many counts were recorded for this clonotype. The chain links TRBV11-2 to TRBJ2-2, with D tentatively TRBD1 (5 bases). The V gene lost 1 base and the J gene lost 4 bases, with 10 bases spanning the gap. CDR3 length: 15 residues. CDR1 is SGHAT and CDR2 is FQNNGV in the germline V gene. Here the CDR3 reads CASSLGLGVTGELFF. As DNA, the CDR3 is TGTGCCAGCAGCTTAGGTCTAGGGGTCACCGGGGAGCTGTTTTTT.

The sample holds many counts of this clonotype. V gene TRBV20-1 combines with J gene TRBJ1-4, with D possibly matching TRBD1 (6 bases). V lost 0 bases and J lost 8, with 16 bases in between. Germline loops: CDR1 DFQATT, CDR2 SNEGSKA (reference sequence). This CDR3 comprises 15 residues. In nucleotides, the CDR3 is TGCAGTGCTAGAGATCCGACAGGAGCAGGGGAAAAACTGTTTTTT. As protein: CSARDPTGAGEKLFF.

This sequence joins TRBV20-1 and TRBJ2-3; D is uncertain. Trimming shortened V by 6 bases and J by 0 bases, and 10 bases separated the two germline ends. This CDR3 comprises 13 residues. The germline CDR1 and CDR2 sequences are DFQATT and SNEGSKA (reference sequence). Here the CDR3 DNA reads TGCAGTGCCGATCCCCGAAGCACAGATACGCAGTATTTT. Translated: CSADPRSTDTQYF.